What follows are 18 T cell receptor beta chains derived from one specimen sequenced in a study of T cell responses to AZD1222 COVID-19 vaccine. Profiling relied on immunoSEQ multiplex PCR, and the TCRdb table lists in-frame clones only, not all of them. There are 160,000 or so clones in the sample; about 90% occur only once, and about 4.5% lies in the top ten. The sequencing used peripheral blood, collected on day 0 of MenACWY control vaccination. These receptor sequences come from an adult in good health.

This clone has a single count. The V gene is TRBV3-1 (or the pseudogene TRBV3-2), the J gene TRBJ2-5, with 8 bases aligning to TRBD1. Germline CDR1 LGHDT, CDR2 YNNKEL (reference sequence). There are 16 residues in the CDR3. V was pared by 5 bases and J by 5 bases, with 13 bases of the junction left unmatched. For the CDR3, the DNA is TGTGCCAGCAGCTCCAGGGGGCAGGGGCACTCGGAGACCCAGTACTTC. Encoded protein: CASSSRGQGHSETQYF.

The CDR3 protein is CASSPREGASNQPQHF. CDR3 coding DNA: TGTGCCAGCAGCCCCCGGGAGGGGGCTTCAAATCAGCCCCAGCATTTT. The V gene is TRBV7-8, the J gene TRBJ1-5; 7 nucleotides agree with TRBD1. The length of the CDR3 is 16 residues. Unmatched junction bases numbered 11, after V lost 5 bases and J lost 4 bases. The germline CDR1 and CDR2 sequences are SGHVS and FQNEAQ.

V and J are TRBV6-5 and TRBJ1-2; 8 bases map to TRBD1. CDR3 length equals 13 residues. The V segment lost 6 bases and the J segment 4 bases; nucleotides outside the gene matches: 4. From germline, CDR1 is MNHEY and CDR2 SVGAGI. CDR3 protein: CASRNGQGYGYTF. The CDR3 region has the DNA TGTGCCAGCAGAAACGGACAGGGCTATGGCTACACCTTC.

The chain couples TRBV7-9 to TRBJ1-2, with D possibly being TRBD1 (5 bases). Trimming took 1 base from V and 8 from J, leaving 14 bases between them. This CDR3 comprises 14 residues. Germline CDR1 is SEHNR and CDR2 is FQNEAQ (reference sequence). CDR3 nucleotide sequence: TGTGCCAGCAGCTTAGGGGGCAGGATTAAGGGCTACACCTTC. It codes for CASSLGGRIKGYTF.

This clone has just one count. CDR3: CASRRGDNSNQPQHF. The CDR3 region has the DNA TGTGCCAGCAGGCGGGGGGATAATAGCAATCAGCCCCAGCATTTT. The rearrangement joins TRBV2 to TRBJ1-5; tentative D call: TRBD1 (5 bases). CDR1 and CDR2 from the germline V gene are SNHLY and FYNNEI. V was cut by 6 bases and J by 0 bases, with 12 bases left in between. The CDR3 contains 15 residues. Using reference TRBV2 and TRBJ1-5 for the parts outside the CDR3, the full variable domain is EPEVTQTPSHQVTQMGQEVILRCVPISNHLYFYWYRQILGQKVEFLVSFYNNEISEKSEIFDDQFSVERPDGSNFTLKIRSTKLEDSAMYFCASRRGDNSNQPQHFGDGTRLSIL.

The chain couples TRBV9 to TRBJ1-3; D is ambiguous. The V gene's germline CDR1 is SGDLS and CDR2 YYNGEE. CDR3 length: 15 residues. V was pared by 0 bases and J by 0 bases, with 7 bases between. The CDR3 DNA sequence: TGTGCCAGCAGCGTAGGGGGAGGCTCTGGAAACACCATATATTTT. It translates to CASSVGGGSGNTIYF.

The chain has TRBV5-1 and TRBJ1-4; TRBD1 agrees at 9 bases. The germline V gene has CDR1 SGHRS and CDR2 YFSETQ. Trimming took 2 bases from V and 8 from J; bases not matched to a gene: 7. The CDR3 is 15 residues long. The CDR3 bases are TGCGCCAGCAGCTTACTGACAGGGGGAGTCGAAAAACTGTTTTTT. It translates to CASSLLTGGVEKLFF.

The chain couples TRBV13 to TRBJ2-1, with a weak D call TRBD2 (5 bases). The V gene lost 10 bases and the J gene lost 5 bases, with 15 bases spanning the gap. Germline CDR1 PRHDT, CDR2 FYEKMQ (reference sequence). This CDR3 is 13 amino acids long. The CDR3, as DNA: TGTGCCATCCCGTCGGGGATTGACAATGAGCAGTTCTTC. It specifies CAIPSGIDNEQFF. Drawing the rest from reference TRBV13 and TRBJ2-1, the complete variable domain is AAGVIQSPRHLIKEKRETATLKCYPIPRHDTVYWYQQGPGQDPQFLISFYEKMQSDKGSIPDRFSAQQFSDYHSELNMSSLELGDSALYFCAIPSGIDNEQFFGPGTRLTVL.

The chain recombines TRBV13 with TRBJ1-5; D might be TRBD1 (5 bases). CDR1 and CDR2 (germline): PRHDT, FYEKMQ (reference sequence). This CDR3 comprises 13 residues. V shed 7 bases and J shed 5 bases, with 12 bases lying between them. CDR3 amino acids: CASTKRGDQPQHF. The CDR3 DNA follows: TGTGCCAGCACCAAACGGGGGGATCAGCCCCAGCATTTT. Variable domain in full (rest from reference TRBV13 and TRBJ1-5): AAGVIQSPRHLIKEKRETATLKCYPIPRHDTVYWYQQGPGQDPQFLISFYEKMQSDKGSIPDRFSAQQFSDYHSELNMSSLELGDSALYFCASTKRGDQPQHFGDGTRLSIL.

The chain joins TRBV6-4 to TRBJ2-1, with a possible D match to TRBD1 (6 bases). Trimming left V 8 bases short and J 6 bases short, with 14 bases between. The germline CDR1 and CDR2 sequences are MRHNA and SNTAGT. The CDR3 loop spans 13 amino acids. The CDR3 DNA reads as TGTGCCAGCGCCCCACAGGGTTTCAATGAGCAGTTCTTC. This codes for CASAPQGFNEQFF.

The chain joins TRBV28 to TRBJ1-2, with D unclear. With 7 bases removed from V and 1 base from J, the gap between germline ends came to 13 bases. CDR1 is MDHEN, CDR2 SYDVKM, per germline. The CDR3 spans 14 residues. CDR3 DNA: TGTGCCAGCATACCCGCTTTTATTAACTATGGCTACACCTTC. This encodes CASIPAFINYGYTF.

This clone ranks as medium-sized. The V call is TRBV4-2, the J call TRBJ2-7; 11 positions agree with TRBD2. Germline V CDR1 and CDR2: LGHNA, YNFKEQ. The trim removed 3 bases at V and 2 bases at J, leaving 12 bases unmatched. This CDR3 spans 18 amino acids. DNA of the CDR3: TGTGCCAGCAGCCATCCCGGGACTAGCGGAACCCTCGCCTACGAGCAGTACTTC. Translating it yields CASSHPGTSGTLAYEQYF.

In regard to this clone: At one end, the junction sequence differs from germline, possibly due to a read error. CDR3 sequence: CASSLSSAGPFNEQFF. CDR3 coding DNA: TGTGCTAGCAGCTTATCATCAGCGGGCCCGTTTAATGAGCAGTTCTTC. The chain employs TRBV7-7 and TRBJ2-1; maybe TRBD2 (6 bases). This CDR3 contains 16 residues. CDR1 is SSHAT and CDR2 is FNYEAQ in the germline V gene (reference sequence).

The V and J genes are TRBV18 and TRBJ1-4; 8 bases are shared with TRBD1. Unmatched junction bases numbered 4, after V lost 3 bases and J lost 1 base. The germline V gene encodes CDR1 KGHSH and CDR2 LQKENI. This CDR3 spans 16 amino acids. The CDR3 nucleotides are TGTGCCAGCTCACCCCTTGACAGGGGAACTAATGAAAAACTGTTTTTT. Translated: CASSPLDRGTNEKLFF.

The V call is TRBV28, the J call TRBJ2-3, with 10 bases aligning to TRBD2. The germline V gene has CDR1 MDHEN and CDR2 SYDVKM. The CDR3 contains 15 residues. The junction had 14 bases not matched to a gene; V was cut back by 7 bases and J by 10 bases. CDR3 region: CASTPASGSRQAQYF. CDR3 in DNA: TGTGCCAGCACCCCTGCTAGCGGGAGCCGTCAGGCGCAGTATTTT.

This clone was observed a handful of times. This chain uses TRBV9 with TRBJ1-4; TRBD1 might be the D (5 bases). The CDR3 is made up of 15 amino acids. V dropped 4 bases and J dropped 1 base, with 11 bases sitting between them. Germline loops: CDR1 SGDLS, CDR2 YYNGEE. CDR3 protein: CASSTQGGTNEKLFF. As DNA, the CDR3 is TGTGCCAGCAGCACCCAGGGTGGAACTAATGAAAAACTGTTTTTT. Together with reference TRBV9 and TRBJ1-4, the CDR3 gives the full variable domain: DSGVTQTPKHLITATGQRVTLRCSPRSGDLSVYWYQQSLDQGLQFLIQYYNGEERAKGNILERFSAQQFPDLHSELNLSSLELGDSALYFCASSTQGGTNEKLFFGSGTQLSVL.

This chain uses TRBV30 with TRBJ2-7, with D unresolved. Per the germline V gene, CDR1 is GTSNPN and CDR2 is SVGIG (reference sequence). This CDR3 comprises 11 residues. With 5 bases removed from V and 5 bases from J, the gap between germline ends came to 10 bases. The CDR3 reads CAWGVSNEQYF. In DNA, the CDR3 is TGTGCCTGGGGGGTATCAAACGAGCAGTACTTC.

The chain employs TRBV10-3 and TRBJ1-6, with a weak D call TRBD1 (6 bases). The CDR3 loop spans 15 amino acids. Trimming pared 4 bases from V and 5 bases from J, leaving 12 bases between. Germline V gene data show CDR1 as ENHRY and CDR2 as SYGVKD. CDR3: CAISAHRADNSPLHF. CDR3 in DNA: TGTGCCATCAGTGCCCACAGGGCCGATAATTCACCCCTCCACTTT.